The 32 T cell receptor beta chains below all came from one sample that was sequenced in a study of shared clonotypes between healthy human individuals. TCRdb's copy holds only in-frame clones and misses some; the assay was immunoSEQ multiplex PCR. Here the sample spans fewer than 3 million clones, roughly 92% being singletons. The sample was naive CD4+ T cells from PBMCs. The subset was: CD45RA+ positively selected. The origin of the receptors is a man aged 18 to 35 in good health. Some clones in this sample may be carry-over from other donors' samples.

The chain recombines TRBV29-1 with TRBJ1-2; 8 nucleotides align to TRBD1. The junction had 8 bases not matched to a gene; V was cut back by 1 base and J by 7 bases. The germline gives CDR1 SQVTM, CDR2 ANQGSEA. This CDR3 region has 14 residues. The CDR3 loop reads CSVEGGRGRSGYTF. CDR3 bases: TGCAGCGTTGAAGGGGGCAGGGGGCGGAGTGGCTACACCTTC.

The chain employs TRBV7-9 and TRBJ2-7; a possible D gene is TRBD1 (6 bases). V lost 5 bases and J lost 0, with 17 bases in between. The CDR3 is made up of 16 amino acids. The germline CDR1 and CDR2 sequences are SEHNR and FQNEAQ (reference sequence). As DNA, the CDR3 is TGTGCCAGCAGCAGTAGGGGGACGGTGAGCTCCTACGAGCAGTACTTC. Translating gives CASSSRGTVSSYEQYF.

This chain connects TRBV18 to TRBJ1-1; 7 bases align to TRBD1. This CDR3 spans 18 amino acids. After removal of 3 bases from V and 4 bases from J, the junction contained 17 bases not matched to a gene. Germline V CDR1 and CDR2: KGHSH, LQKENI. The CDR3 region has the DNA TGTGCCAGCTCACCCCTTCCGGGACAGAGGGGCGACGGCACTGAAGCTTTCTTT. Translation: CASSPLPGQRGDGTEAFF.

This clone has a single count. The V call is TRBV5-1, the J call TRBJ2-7, with 10 bases identical to TRBD2. The V gene's germline CDR1 is SGHRS and CDR2 YFSETQ. The J segment lost 2 bases and the V segment lost 4 bases, leaving 6 bases of the junction unmatched. The CDR3 spans 15 residues. CDR3 DNA: TGCGCCAGCAGCGTTACTAGCGGGGCTACCTACGAGCAGTACTTC. This gives the protein CASSVTSGATYEQYF.

The rearrangement links TRBV20-1 to TRBJ2-7; 8 bases are shared with TRBD2. Germline V gene data show CDR1 as DFQATT and CDR2 as SNEGSKA (reference sequence). The CDR3 runs to 10 residues. The CDR3 DNA sequence: TGCCCCGCCGGGGGGGTAGAGAAGTACTTC. Translating gives CPAGGVEKYF.

Concerning this clone: Other DNA sequences from this sample encode an identical CDR3 as well. This rearrangement joins TRBV9 to TRBJ2-1; tentatively, D is TRBD1 or TRBD2 (5 bases each). The CDR3 consists of 16 residues. Deletions cut 0 bases from V and 0 bases from J, with 10 bases between. The germline V gene has CDR1 SGDLS and CDR2 YYNGEE. CDR3: CASSVGGTVSYNEQFF. DNA for the CDR3: TGTGCCAGCAGCGTAGGGGGGACGGTCTCCTACAATGAGCAGTTCTTC.

The V and J genes are TRBV7-9 and TRBJ1-2; the D is unclear. The V gene's germline CDR1 is SEHNR and CDR2 FQNEAQ (reference sequence). The V end lost 4 bases, the J end lost 5 bases, and 5 bases lay between the germline ends. The CDR3 loop spans 11 amino acids. The CDR3 bases are TGTGCCAGCAGCTCAGCTTATGGCTACACCTTC. This gives the protein CASSSAYGYTF.

V usage is TRBV4-3 and J usage is TRBJ1-1; the D gene is possibly TRBD1 (5 bases). V shed 4 bases and J shed 0 bases, with 12 bases lying between them. Germline-derived CDR1 and CDR2 are LGHNA and YSLEER. The length of the CDR3 is 15 residues. CDR3 DNA sequence: TGCGCCAGCAGCCTTACCCCGGGACTGAACACTGAAGCTTTCTTT. Translation: CASSLTPGLNTEAFF.

The CDR3 spells CASSIGGPANVLTF. CDR3 nucleotides: TGTGCCAGTAGTATAGGCGGGCCGGCCAACGTCCTGACTTTC. The chain has TRBV19 and TRBJ2-6; tentative D call: TRBD2 (5 bases). Germline-derived CDR1 and CDR2 are LNHDA and SQIVND (reference sequence). V lost 1 base to trimming and J lost 6 bases, with 7 bases between them. The CDR3 extends over 14 amino acids.

The chain uses TRBV27 and TRBJ1-5; D uncertain. Deletions cut 0 bases from V and 6 bases from J, with 6 bases between. CDR1 is MNHEY, CDR2 SMNVEV, per germline (reference sequence). The CDR3 length is 13 residues. The CDR3 here is CASSLSSPQPQHF. DNA for the CDR3: TGTGCCAGCAGTTTATCGTCACCTCAGCCCCAGCATTTT.

V is TRBV5-4 and J is TRBJ2-7; no reliable D call. The germline V gene encodes CDR1 SGHNT and CDR2 YYREEE (reference sequence). The V end was cut by 4 bases, the J end by 7 bases, with 21 bases between. The CDR3 runs 15 residues. DNA of the CDR3: TGTGCCAGCAGCGGTCGACACTCACTCCCGGTGGAGCAGTACTTC. Residues: CASSGRHSLPVEQYF.

The chain links TRBV9 to TRBJ1-1; 7 bases map to TRBD1. This CDR3 contains 14 residues. V trimming: 0 bases; J trimming: 4 bases; junction bases outside the gene matches: 3. CDR1 is SGDLS and CDR2 is YYNGEE in the germline V gene. This CDR3 reads CASSVAAGGTEAFF. DNA for the CDR3: TGTGCCAGCAGCGTAGCGGCAGGGGGCACTGAAGCTTTCTTT.

This clone was recorded once. This chain joins TRBV4-1 and TRBJ2-3; TRBD1 matches 8 bases. The germline V gene has CDR1 MGHRA and CDR2 YSYEKL. Trimming took 1 base from V and 7 from J; bases not matched to a gene: 4. This CDR3 has 14 residues. CDR3 nucleotides: TGCGCCAGCAGCCAAGCAAGGACAGGGCATACGCAGTATTTT. Translation gives CASSQARTGHTQYF.

The chain recombines TRBV30 with TRBJ1-3; TRBD1 aligns across 9 bases. CDR3 size: 13 residues. The ends lost 8 bases at V and 2 bases at J; junction bases unmatched: 4. Germline values: CDR1 GTSNPN, CDR2 SVGIG (reference sequence). CDR3 nucleotide sequence: TGTGCCAGCGGACAGGGGACTGGAAACACCATATATTTT. Translation: CASGQGTGNTIYF.

The rearrangement uses TRBV19 and TRBJ2-3; unclear D gene. The CDR3 extends over 13 amino acids. Germline V gives CDR1 LNHDA, CDR2 SQIVND (reference sequence). V gave up 5 bases and J gave up 4 bases, with 10 bases separating them. CDR3 sequence reads: CASSATRSDTQYF. The CDR3 DNA reads TGTGCCAGTAGTGCGACGAGGTCAGATACGCAGTATTTT. The entire variable domain, with the rest obtained from reference TRBV19 and TRBJ2-3, is as follows: DGGITQSPKYLFRKEGQNVTLSCEQNLNHDAMYWYRQDPGQGLRLIYYSQIVNDFQKGDIAEGYSVSREKKESFPLTVTSAQKNPTAFYLCASSATRSDTQYFGPGTRLTVL.

The rearrangement joins TRBV7-2 to TRBJ2-3, with D unclear. V was trimmed by 2 bases and J by 0 bases, leaving 9 bases between them. Germline V gene sequence: CDR1 SGHTA, CDR2 FQGNSA. The CDR3 is 15 amino acids. CDR3 in amino acids: CASSLMLVSTDTQYF. The DNA of the CDR3 is TGTGCCAGCAGCTTAATGCTAGTTAGCACAGATACGCAGTATTTT.

The chain joins TRBV5-6 to TRBJ1-2; TRBD1 matches 8 bases. The J segment lost 4 bases and the V segment lost 0 bases, leaving 11 bases of the junction unmatched. Per the germline V gene, CDR1 is SGHDT and CDR2 is YYEEEE. CDR3 size: 17 residues. For the CDR3, the DNA is TGTGCCAGCAGCTTGGGGGTCAGGGGGCGCATTCCCTATGGCTACACCTTC. It codes for CASSLGVRGRIPYGYTF.

CDR3 loop: CASSLGFRARQPQHF. The CDR3 DNA sequence: TGTGCCAGCAGTTTAGGTTTTAGGGCTCGACAGCCCCAGCATTTT. The rearrangement uses TRBV28 and TRBJ1-5; no reliable D call. Germline V gene sequence: CDR1 MDHEN, CDR2 SYDVKM. The V and J ends lost 2 bases and 7 bases respectively, with 15 bases between them. This CDR3 spans 15 amino acids. The full variable domain, its missing parts supplied by reference TRBV28 and TRBJ1-5, is DVKVTQSSRYLVKRTGEKVFLECVQDMDHENMFWYRQDPGLGLRLIYFSYDVKMKEKGDIPEGYSVSREKKERFSLILESASTNQTSMYLCASSLGFRARQPQHFGDGTRLSIL.

V gene TRBV7-8 combines with J gene TRBJ2-4; a weak D match, TRBD1 (5 bases). Germline CDR1 and CDR2: SGHVS and FQNEAQ. The germline V and J ends were trimmed by 3 bases and 6 bases, with 18 bases remaining between them. This CDR3 has 16 amino acids. This CDR3 is CASSFGDPGLGNIQYF. The CDR3 coding sequence is TGTGCCAGCAGCTTCGGAGACCCAGGGTTAGGAAACATTCAGTACTTC.

The chain's CDR3 is CASSYRESSYNEQFF. The CDR3 DNA reads TGTGCCAGCAGCTACCGGGAAAGCTCCTACAATGAGCAGTTCTTC. The genes are TRBV13 and TRBJ2-1; D may be TRBD2 (5 bases). CDR3 length equals 15 residues. CDR1 and CDR2 (germline): PRHDT, FYEKMQ (reference sequence). V was cut by 4 bases and J by 0 bases, with 10 bases left in between.

The V and J genes are TRBV28 and TRBJ1-2, with 9 bases that match TRBD1. In germline, CDR1 is MDHEN, CDR2 SYDVKM. The CDR3 runs to 15 residues. Trimming removed 3 bases from V and 3 bases from J; junction bases left unmatched: 5. In DNA, the CDR3 is TGTGCCAGCAGTTTGTTGACAGGGGGTGACTATGGCTACACCTTC. Translating it yields CASSLLTGGDYGYTF.

This clone came up once. This chain uses TRBV5-1 with TRBJ2-7; TRBD2 matches 11 bases. The CDR3 has 19 residues. Trimming at V came to 4 bases and at J to 1 base, leaving 16 bases not matched to a gene. Germline values: CDR1 SGHRS, CDR2 YFSETQ. The CDR3: CASSQAGLAGGPRSYEQYF. CDR3 DNA sequence: TGCGCCAGCAGCCAGGCCGGTCTAGCGGGAGGTCCGAGGTCCTACGAGCAGTACTTC.

This chain joins TRBV30 and TRBJ2-1; possibly TRBD1 for D (6 bases). The CDR3 consists of 14 residues. Germline CDR1 and CDR2: GTSNPN and SVGIG (reference sequence). V lost 0 bases to trimming and J lost 4 bases, with 10 bases between them. CDR3 bases: TGTGCCTGGAGTGTATCGGACAGTTACAATGAGCAGTTCTTC. Amino acids: CAWSVSDSYNEQFF.

The chain is built from TRBV4-3 and TRBJ2-1, with 7 bases matching TRBD2. The V gene's germline CDR1 is LGHNA and CDR2 YSLEER. This CDR3 has 14 amino acids. Germline trimming cut 4 bases from V and 4 bases from J; bases unmatched to any gene: 4. CDR3 amino acids: CASSRSGTYNEQFF. CDR3 nucleotides: TGCGCCAGCAGCCGAAGCGGGACTTACAATGAGCAGTTCTTC.

V gene TRBV4-3 combines with J gene TRBJ1-5; no clear D gene. V was clipped by 1 base and J by 7 bases, with 17 bases between them. Germline CDR1 reads LGHNA; CDR2 reads YSLEER. The CDR3 runs 16 residues. The CDR3 DNA sequence: TGCGCCAGCAGCCAAGGACCATCCGTTGGTTCCCAGCCCCAGCATTTT. Amino acids: CASSQGPSVGSQPQHF.

The chain combines TRBV18 with TRBJ2-7; 9 positions agree with TRBD1. J gave up 6 bases and V 3 bases, and 3 bases lay outside the gene matches. The CDR3 covers 13 residues. Germline lookup yields CDR1 KGHSH and CDR2 LQKENI. The CDR3 DNA reads TGTGCCAGCTCACCGCAGACAGGGGGCGAGCAGTACTTC. Protein: CASSPQTGGEQYF. Looking up the rest from reference TRBV18 and TRBJ2-7 gives the full variable domain: NAGVMQNPRHLVRRRGQEARLRCSPMKGHSHVYWYRQLPEEGLKFMVYLQKENIIDESGMPKERFSAEFPKEGPSILRIQQVVRGDSAAYFCASSPQTGGEQYFGPGTRLTVT.

V is TRBV7-9 and J is TRBJ2-1; 10 bases fit TRBD2. J lost 7 bases, V lost 5 bases, and 11 bases had no gene match. Germline V CDR1 and CDR2: SEHNR, FQNEAQ (reference sequence). The CDR3 consists of 16 residues. The CDR3 is CASSPPSGRVWNEQFF. The DNA for the CDR3 is TGTGCCAGCAGCCCTCCGAGCGGGAGGGTTTGGAATGAGCAGTTCTTC.

The CDR3 loop is CASRDRGGNQPQHF. The CDR3 region has the DNA TGTGCCAGCAGAGACAGGGGAGGCAATCAGCCCCAGCATTTT. The chain carries TRBV6-4 and TRBJ1-5, with 8 positions matching TRBD1. The CDR3 covers 14 residues. After removal of 6 bases from V and 2 bases from J, the junction contained 3 bases not matched to a gene. Germline lookup yields CDR1 MRHNA and CDR2 SNTAGT.

The V gene is TRBV5-1, the J gene TRBJ1-2; D may be TRBD1 (5 bases). This CDR3 spans 15 amino acids. The germline V gene encodes CDR1 SGHRS and CDR2 YFSETQ. Between the trimmed V and J ends, which lost 4 bases and 4 bases, there was a span of 17 bases. The CDR3 sequence is CASSVTGVYGYGYTF. The CDR3 nucleotides are TGCGCCAGCAGCGTTACAGGAGTTTATGGCTATGGCTACACCTTC.

This clone showed up just a few times. V usage is TRBV5-4 and J usage is TRBJ1-1; TRBD1 aligns across 10 bases. Per germline, CDR1 SGHNT and CDR2 YYREEE (reference sequence). CDR3 length: 15 amino acids. The trim removed 4 bases at V and 4 bases at J, leaving 7 bases unmatched. CDR3 sequence (DNA): TGTGCCAGCAGCGTCGGGACAGGGGAGGGCACTGAAGCTTTCTTT. It yields the protein CASSVGTGEGTEAFF.

The CDR3 sequence: CASSRQGDYNEQFF. CDR3 coding DNA: TGTGCCAGCAGCCGACAGGGGGACTACAATGAGCAGTTCTTC. This chain uses TRBV7-3 with TRBJ2-1, with 9 bases matching TRBD1. The CDR3 runs 14 residues. V dropped 5 bases and J dropped 3; count of bases not matched to a gene: 2. The germline CDR1 and CDR2 sequences are SGHTA and FQGTGA.

This clone was detected only once. The chain links TRBV14 to TRBJ1-3, with TRBD1 as a possible D gene (6 bases). CDR1 is SGHDN, CDR2 FVKESK, per germline. The CDR3 is made up of 18 amino acids. V lost 5 bases to trimming and J lost 0 bases, with 20 bases between them. CDR3 in amino acids: CASSSPPTTGLSGNTIYF. CDR3 bases: TGTGCCAGCAGCTCCCCACCAACGACAGGACTCTCTGGAAACACCATATATTTT.